This TCR beta chain was recovered during a study of blood T cells in healthy people across ages. Trimming shortened V by 2 bases and J by 0 bases, and 11 bases separated the two germline ends. Germline V gives CDR1 SEHNR, CDR2 FQNEAQ (reference sequence). The CDR3 loop spans 15 amino acids. A J-beta primer mix and a sample-barcoded 5' primer were used in a second PCR of about 6 to 12 cycles. TCRdb reprocessed the 5' RACE reads with MiXCR, giving one entry per CDR3 protein. The sample has 700,000 to 850,000 distinct CDR3 sequences, 35% to 40% seen once; the top ten hold roughly 13%. This rearrangement joins TRBV7-9 to TRBJ2-7, with a possible D match to TRBD2 (6 bases). The receptor's source is a young man in good health. Material for sequencing was blood. The CDR3 region is CASSLIGGNSYEQYF. CDR3 nucleotide sequence: TGTGCCAGCAGCTTAATCGGCGGGAACTCCTACGAGCAGTACTTC. The whole variable domain, filled in from reference TRBV7-9 and TRBJ2-7, reads DTGVSQNPRHKITKRGQNVTFRCDPISEHNRLYWYRQTLGQGPEFLTYFQNEAQLEKSRLLSDRFSAERPKGSFSTLEIQRTEQGDSAMYLCASSLIGGNSYEQYFGPGTRLTVT.